This entry features one T cell receptor (beta chain) sequence. The target of this receptor is not known. Per-base quality was not reported, and no clone a single base away is much larger than it. Donors were a few dozen systemically healthy Caucasian individuals from Russia aged roughly 6 to 100 years. Ten milliliters of peripheral blood were collected from each donor into EDTA-treated Vacutainer tubes. PBMCs were isolated by Ficoll-Paque density-gradient centrifugation, with at least 7 million obtained per sample. Total RNA, at least 6 micrograms per sample, was extracted from PBMCs with Trizol reagent. The percentages of naive CD45RAhigh/CD27high T cells were determined by flow cytometry on a PBMC aliquot from every donor. The source of the sample is a study of blood T cells in healthy people across ages (dated by TCRdb to about 2015). Background on the whole study: In model experiments, roughly one uniquely barcoded TCR beta cDNA molecule per two T cells was captured by template switching. Using deep sequencing normalized with unique cDNA molecular identifiers, the study measured how TCR beta repertoire diversity changes with age. The donors were split into four age groups: young (average around 15 years), middle-aged (roughly 40), aged (more than 55) and long-lived (roughly 86). Donors of different ages were randomly distributed across sequencing lanes to avoid experimental bias. Using the same blood draw, the study looked at two additional independent replicas of 1 million unique cDNA reads for two donors, one aged 18 to 29 and the other aged 80 or older.

Library creation used 5' RACE. For sequencing, an Illumina HiSeq 2500 was employed. A second roughly 6 to 12 cycle PCR used a sample-barcoded 5' primer and a J-beta primer mix. A unique molecular identifier was introduced onto each TCR beta cDNA molecule by a template-switch 5' adaptor carrying 12 random nucleotides. Each sample yielded at least 3 million CDR3-containing paired-end reads. First-strand cDNA synthesis was performed from all RNA using the Mint cDNA synthesis kit, with priming by a TRBC-specific oligonucleotide. Following uracil-DNA glycosylase treatment, all cDNA underwent a first 18-cycle PCR with the universal primers M1SS and BC2_uni_R. The published analysis was carried out like this. For normalization, 1 million high-quality reads, each with a distinct molecular identifier, were randomly selected from each sample. Instead of being binned into consensus sequences, reads with shared molecular identifiers were discarded. CDR3 identification, clonotype clustering and error correction used MiTCR with a Q25 quality threshold and the strictest error-elimination algorithm. Lower-bound total TCR beta diversity was estimated with a nonparametric unseen species model using Euler transformation. TCRdb reanalyzed the raw reads on its own, using fastp at Q25 for trimming and MiXCR for clone calling, and kept in-frame beta chains. Identical CDR3 proteins give one entry, which carries the most common genes and DNA. It is TCRdb's table, rather than the study itself, that gives the V and J calls and clone size. The sample table shows some 800,000 distinct CDR3 sequences, and approximately 48% are seen once. Together, the top ten hold about 19% of the sample.

What the research found in general, with its limitations: Observed TCR beta diversity per million T cells fell roughly linearly with age, and a significant reduction was already apparent by age roughly 40. The percentage of naive T cells measured by flow cytometry correlated strongly with observed TCR beta diversity. Compared with the aged group, the long-lived group had more naive CD4+ T cells, fewer expanded clones and increased TCR diversity, suggesting age selection. Donor CMV infection status was unknown, potentially confounding age-related changes in expanded clonotypes. Conclusive comparison of naive and antigen-experienced compartments was prevented by the profiling of bulk unsorted PBMCs. Estimates of total diversity based on one million sequenced T cells were considered lower bounds and underestimates.

The receptor was derived from a man between 60 and 70 years old in good health. The sample comprised blood.

This receptor carries the CDR3 CSARPLGDRYNEQFF. The DNA sequence is TGCAGTGCTAGGCCCTTGGGTGACAGGTACAATGAGCAGTTCTTC. In this chain, TRBV20-1 is recombined with TRBJ2-1, with TRBD1 as a weak D call on 6 bases. CDR1 DFQATT and CDR2 SNEGSKA were looked up in the germline V gene (reference sequence). Trimming costs V 3 bases and J 4 bases, and their ends lie 16 bases apart. The CDR3 numbers 15 residues from cysteine through phenylalanine. Just CDR3 DNA is preserved here, 45 bases in frame from base 1.